Below, 22 T cell receptor beta chains from the same sample are listed, as sequenced in a study of CD8 T cells in Susac syndrome (dated by TCRdb to about 2019). Libraries came from the immunoSEQ multiplex PCR assay. RNA was extracted with the RNeasy kit and roughly 0.45 to 1 ug was reverse transcribed using random hexamers. TCRdb ran its own pipeline on the public reads, namely fastp trimming at Q25 and MiXCR clone calling, and kept in-frame beta chains. Every distinct CDR3 protein forms one entry, paired with its most common genes and DNA. The sample data list 230,000 or so distinct CDR3 sequences, and 95% of these were observed just once. 0.08% to 0.095% of the sample goes to the ten largest clones. The material sequenced was CD4+ T cells from PBMCs. The receptors originated from a human donor with multiple sclerosis.

The V gene is TRBV29-1, the J gene TRBJ2-5; TRBD2 matches 14 bases. Trimming took 2 bases from V and 5 from J; bases not matched to a gene: 10. Germline CDR1 reads SQVTM; CDR2 reads ANQGSEA. CDR3 length: 17 amino acids. The CDR3 nucleotides are TGCAGCGTTGAAACCTCGACTAGCGGGAGGGCGTGGGAGACCCAGTACTTC. The encoded protein is CSVETSTSGRAWETQYF. Complete variable domain (other parts from reference TRBV29-1 and TRBJ2-5): SAVISQKPSRDICQRGTSLTIQCQVDSQVTMMFWYRQQPGQSLTLIATANQGSEATYESGFVIDKFPISRPNLTFSTLTVSNMSPEDSSIYLCSVETSTSGRAWETQYFGPGTRLLVL.

Written as DNA, the CDR3 is TGTGCCTGGAGTGTAGGGAGCGGGAGAGCTCTGGACGAGCAGTACTTC. Protein product: CAWSVGSGRALDEQYF. V gene TRBV30 combines with J gene TRBJ2-7; 8 positions agree with TRBD2. Germline assignment: CDR1 GTSNPN and CDR2 SVGIG (reference sequence). The CDR3 totals 16 residues. The V segment lost 0 bases and the J segment 5 bases; nucleotides outside the gene matches: 12.

This clonotype showed up just a few times. The chain is built from TRBV7-2 and TRBJ2-1; tentative D call: TRBD2 (6 bases). The CDR3 is 13 residues long. V was cut by 1 base and J by 7 bases, with 8 bases left in between. Per germline, CDR1 SGHTA and CDR2 FQGNSA. CDR3 residues: CASSLEAGNEQFF. DNA for the CDR3: TGTGCCAGCAGCTTAGAGGCGGGGAATGAGCAGTTCTTC. The entire variable domain, with the rest obtained from reference TRBV7-2 and TRBJ2-1, is as follows: GAGVSQSPSNKVTEKGKDVELRCDPISGHTALYWYRQSLGQGLEFLIYFQGNSAPDKSGLPSDRFSAERTGGSVSTLTIQRTQQEDSAVYLCASSLEAGNEQFFGPGTRLTVL.

The V and J genes are TRBV5-4 and TRBJ2-5, with 7 positions matching TRBD1. CDR3 size: 15 residues. The germline V gene has CDR1 SGHNT and CDR2 YYREEE (reference sequence). Losses at the gene ends were 4 bases for V and 1 base for J; bases not matched to a gene: 7. The CDR3 DNA sequence: TGTGCCAGCAGCCCCCGGGACAGCTTCCAAGAGACCCAGTACTTC. Protein: CASSPRDSFQETQYF. Using reference TRBV5-4 and TRBJ2-5 for the parts outside the CDR3, the full variable domain is ETGVTQSPTHLIKTRGQQVTLRCSSQSGHNTVSWYQQALGQGPQFIFQYYREEENGRGNFPPRFSGLQFPNYSSELNVNALELDDSALYLCASSPRDSFQETQYFGPGTRLLVL.

This clonotype is a singleton in its sample. The genes are TRBV30 and TRBJ1-1; D remains ambiguous. Germline CDR1 and CDR2: GTSNPN and SVGIG (reference sequence). The CDR3 spans 14 residues. The V and J ends lost 4 bases and 5 bases respectively, with 17 bases between them. The CDR3: CAWTRIRDWTEAFF. CDR3 in DNA: TGTGCCTGGACTCGGATAAGGGATTGGACTGAAGCTTTCTTT.

The genes are TRBV5-8 and TRBJ2-3; D may be TRBD2 (5 bases). Trimming left V 0 bases short and J 3 bases short, with 11 bases between. The CDR3 consists of 15 residues. Germline V gives CDR1 SGHTS, CDR2 YDEGEE. CDR3 sequence: CASSLERVRTDTQYF. The DNA of the CDR3 is TGTGCCAGCAGCTTGGAGAGGGTCAGAACAGATACGCAGTATTTT. Full variable domain (missing parts from reference TRBV5-8 and TRBJ2-3): EAGVTQSPTHLIKTRGQQATLRCSPISGHTSVYWYQQALGLGLQFLLWYDEGEERNRGNFPPRFSGRQFPNYSSELNVNALELEDSALYLCASSLERVRTDTQYFGPGTRLTVL.

The rearrangement joins TRBV12-3 or TRBV12-4 to TRBJ1-1; no clear D gene. Between the trimmed V and J ends, which lost 3 bases and 0 bases, there was a span of 20 bases. The CDR3 consists of 18 residues. The CDR3 protein is CASSFSAGSAPLNTEAFF. CDR3 nucleotides: TGTGCCAGCAGTTTTAGTGCGGGGTCAGCGCCTTTGAACACTGAAGCTTTCTTT.

The rearrangement links TRBV20-1 to TRBJ2-1; TRBD2 aligns across 9 bases. After removal of 6 bases from V and 5 bases from J, the junction contained 11 bases not matched to a gene. CDR1 and CDR2 (germline): DFQATT, SNEGSKA (reference sequence). The CDR3 loop spans 15 amino acids. CDR3 coding DNA: TGCAGTGCCACCCATAGCGGGAGATCAAACAATGAGCAGTTCTTC. Protein: CSATHSGRSNNEQFF.

The chain is built from TRBV20-1 and TRBJ1-2; 10 bases fit TRBD1. V trimming: 2 bases; J trimming: 3 bases; junction bases outside the gene matches: 6. Germline V gene sequence: CDR1 DFQATT, CDR2 SNEGSKA (reference sequence). The CDR3 contains 15 residues. CDR3 loop: CSARWTGGMDYGYTF. The CDR3 region has the DNA TGCAGTGCTAGATGGACAGGGGGGATGGACTATGGCTACACCTTC.

The chain carries TRBV30 and TRBJ2-1; D gene unclear. The germline gives CDR1 GTSNPN, CDR2 SVGIG (reference sequence). This CDR3 spans 13 amino acids. Trimming stripped 0 bases from V and 10 bases from J, with 13 bases between. CDR3 sequence (DNA): TGTGCCTGGAGTGTACTCCGTAGACCGGAGCAGTTCTTC. Translated, it gives CAWSVLRRPEQFF.

This clonotype appeared once. V gene TRBV4-1 combines with J gene TRBJ2-3; no firm D call. This CDR3 has 15 residues. Trimming cost V 0 bases and J 1 base, with 8 bases left between them. Germline V gene data show CDR1 as MGHRA and CDR2 as YSYEKL. CDR3 in amino acids: CASSQDGSGTDTQYF. In nucleotides, the CDR3 is TGCGCCAGCAGCCAAGATGGCAGCGGCACAGATACGCAGTATTTT.

A single count supports this clonotype. The genes are TRBV19 and TRBJ1-2, with 9 bases aligning to TRBD1. This CDR3 contains 13 residues. Germline trimming cut 9 bases from V and 6 bases from J; bases unmatched to any gene: 8. Looked up from germline, CDR1 is LNHDA and CDR2 is SQIVND (reference sequence). The CDR3 nucleotides are TGTGCCAGCCGAGACAGGGGGGCAAATGGCTACACCTTC. This encodes CASRDRGANGYTF.

This chain connects TRBV9 to TRBJ1-5; TRBD1 might be the D (5 bases). Trimming left V 3 bases short and J 2 bases short, with 9 bases between. This CDR3 is built from 14 residues. Germline V gives CDR1 SGDLS, CDR2 YYNGEE. DNA of the CDR3: TGTGCCAGCAGCGGTGGGACGGGCAATCAGCCCCAGCATTTT. Amino acid sequence: CASSGGTGNQPQHF.

In this sample, this clonotype turned up once. This rearrangement joins TRBV20-1 to TRBJ2-3; D unresolved. The CDR3 has 10 amino acids. The germline V gene encodes CDR1 DFQATT and CDR2 SNEGSKA (reference sequence). Trimming cost V 3 bases and J 7 bases, with 5 bases left between them. The CDR3 coding sequence is TGCAGTGCTAGGGTGAATACGCAGTATTTT. Its protein is CSARVNTQYF.

The V and J genes are TRBV19 and TRBJ1-1; D is perhaps TRBD1 (6 bases). In germline, CDR1 is LNHDA, CDR2 SQIVND (reference sequence). The CDR3 consists of 15 residues. Trimming shortened V by 6 bases and J by 0 bases, and 14 bases separated the two germline ends. CDR3 bases: TGTGCCAGTAGCCCCAGGACAGCCATGAACACTGAAGCTTTCTTT. It yields the protein CASSPRTAMNTEAFF.

The chain is built from TRBV3-1 and TRBJ1-5, with D tentatively TRBD1 (6 bases). The CDR3 spans 15 residues. Germline V gene sequence: CDR1 LGHDT, CDR2 YNNKEL (reference sequence). With 2 bases removed from V and 3 bases from J, the gap between germline ends came to 11 bases. CDR3 sequence: CASSQQGTLNQPQHF. In DNA, the CDR3 is TGTGCCAGCAGCCAACAGGGGACGCTCAATCAGCCCCAGCATTTT.

The rearrangement links TRBV5-1 to TRBJ1-2; D is uncertain. CDR3 length: 13 amino acids. Germline V CDR1 and CDR2: SGHRS, YFSETQ. V was shortened by 2 bases and J by 8 bases, with 13 bases between the two germline ends. The chain's CDR3 is CASSFGSSNGYTF. CDR3 sequence (DNA): TGCGCCAGCAGCTTCGGTAGCAGCAACGGCTACACCTTC.

V is TRBV20-1 and J is TRBJ2-1; D might be TRBD2 (6 bases). V lost 0 bases, J lost 8 bases, and 14 bases lay in between. Germline values: CDR1 DFQATT, CDR2 SNEGSKA (reference sequence). The CDR3 extends over 14 amino acids. The CDR3 region has the DNA TGCAGTGCTAGAGATTCGGGTCGGGAGCATGAGCAGTTCTTC. The encoded protein is CSARDSGREHEQFF.

This rearrangement joins TRBV28 to TRBJ2-5; TRBD1 matches 7 bases. This CDR3 contains 14 residues. The junction had 3 bases not matched to a gene; V was cut back by 4 bases and J by 1 base. In germline, CDR1 is MDHEN, CDR2 SYDVKM. Here the CDR3 reads CASSSQGIQETQYF. In nucleotides, the CDR3 is TGTGCCAGCAGTTCACAGGGGATCCAAGAGACCCAGTACTTC.

This rearrangement joins TRBV2 to TRBJ2-1; 12 nucleotides line up with TRBD2. J gave up 9 bases and V 6 bases, and 6 bases lay outside the gene matches. The CDR3 is made up of 14 amino acids. In germline, CDR1 is SNHLY, CDR2 FYNNEI. Here the CDR3 reads CASRRLAGGLEQFF. DNA for the CDR3: TGTGCCAGCAGGCGGCTAGCGGGAGGGCTTGAGCAGTTCTTC.

The chain links TRBV7-8 to TRBJ2-5; TRBD1 aligns across 8 bases. Germline CDR1 reads SGHVS; CDR2 reads FQNEAQ. The J segment lost 5 bases and the V segment lost 5 bases, leaving 7 bases of the junction unmatched. The CDR3 has 14 amino acids. The CDR3: CASSQRQGKETQYF. CDR3 DNA: TGTGCCAGCAGCCAAAGACAGGGGAAGGAGACCCAGTACTTC.

The chain couples TRBV20-1 to TRBJ1-5, with TRBD1 as a possible D gene (6 bases). In germline, CDR1 is DFQATT, CDR2 SNEGSKA (reference sequence). The CDR3 is made up of 13 amino acids. V lost 6 bases and J lost 4, with 13 bases in between. CDR3 region: CSALTGMNQPQHF. CDR3 nucleotides: TGCAGTGCCTTAACAGGGATGAATCAGCCCCAGCATTTT.